This T cell receptor beta chain appears in the sequencing data of a study of blood T cells in healthy people across ages (dated by TCRdb to the mid-2010s). Background for the entire study: Template switching captured roughly one uniquely barcoded TCR beta cDNA molecule per two T cells in model experiments. The study measured age-related changes in TCR beta repertoire diversity using deep sequencing normalized with unique cDNA molecular identifiers. Four age groups were formed from the donors: young (average 16 years), middle-aged (around 39), aged (roughly 56) and long-lived (about 75). Donors of different ages were randomly distributed across sequencing lanes to avoid experimental bias. Using the same blood draw, the study looked at two additional independent replicas of 1 million unique cDNA reads for two donors, one aged 18 to 29 and the other aged 80 or older. Here is what the overall study found, with its caveats: Observed TCR beta diversity correlated strongly with the percentage of naive T cells measured by flow cytometry. Because donor CMV infection status was unknown, age-related changes in expanded clonotypes were potentially confounded. Conclusive comparison of naive and antigen-experienced compartments was prevented by the profiling of bulk unsorted PBMCs. Observed TCR beta diversity per million T cells fell roughly linearly with age, and a significant reduction was already apparent by age around 40. Estimates of total diversity based on one million sequenced T cells were considered lower bounds and underestimates. Compared with the aged group, the long-lived group had more naive CD4+ T cells, fewer expanded clones and increased TCR diversity, suggesting age selection.

Systemically healthy Caucasian individuals from Russia, around 39 in total and aged roughly 6 to 95 years, were included as donors. Around 9.9 milliliters of peripheral blood were collected from each donor into EDTA-treated Vacutainer tubes. Ficoll-Paque density-gradient centrifugation was used to isolate PBMCs, with at least 6.5 million obtained per sample. Trizol reagent was used to extract total RNA from PBMCs, with at least 5.5 micrograms per sample. For every donor, an aliquot of PBMCs went through flow cytometry to measure the percentages of naive CD45RAhigh/CD27high T cells. This clonotype was seen a few times. Its antigen specificity is not known. The germline gene is not matched at one end of the junction; a read error may be the cause. Library generation was performed with 5' RACE. This sample was sequenced with an Illumina HiSeq 2500. A second PCR of roughly 7 to 11 cycles was performed with a sample-barcoded 5' primer and a J-beta primer mix. A unique molecular identifier was introduced onto each TCR beta cDNA molecule by a template-switch 5' adaptor carrying 12 random nucleotides. Each sample yielded at least 2.5 million CDR3-containing paired-end reads. First-strand cDNA was synthesized from all RNA with the Mint cDNA synthesis kit, primed by a TRBC-specific oligonucleotide. Following uracil-DNA glycosylase treatment, all cDNA underwent a first 18-cycle PCR with the universal primers M1SS and BC2_uni_R. The authors' pipeline ran thus. For normalization, 1 million high-quality reads, each with a distinct molecular identifier, were randomly selected from each sample. Reads sharing molecular identifiers were discarded rather than binned into consensus sequences. MiTCR, run with a Q25 quality threshold and the strictest error-elimination algorithm, handled CDR3 identification, clonotype clustering and error correction. Lower-bound total TCR beta diversity was estimated with a nonparametric unseen species model using Euler transformation. In TCRdb, the public reads were trimmed at Q25 with fastp and aligned with MiXCR, with productive beta chains retained. All rows with the same CDR3 protein become a single entry with the most common DNA and genes. TCRdb, not the original authors, processed these V and J calls. Present in this sample are around 1.7 million distinct CDR3 sequences, about 28% of which were seen just once. About 7.7% of the sample lies in the top ten.

The CDR3 starts with the cysteine, ends with the phenylalanine, and has 16 residues. CDR3 DNA is the only sequence kept; it has 48 bases, read in frame from the first base. The germline V gene encodes CDR1 MDHEN and CDR2 SYDVKM. The sequencing sample was made of blood. The rearrangement combines TRBV28 with TRBJ1-4, with no confident D gene call. The TCR sequence derives from a woman in her thirties in good health. The nucleotides read TGTACCAGCAGCTCCCCCAAAGCGGACGCGGGAGAAAAACTGTTTTTT. The encoded protein is CTSSSPKADAGEKLFF.